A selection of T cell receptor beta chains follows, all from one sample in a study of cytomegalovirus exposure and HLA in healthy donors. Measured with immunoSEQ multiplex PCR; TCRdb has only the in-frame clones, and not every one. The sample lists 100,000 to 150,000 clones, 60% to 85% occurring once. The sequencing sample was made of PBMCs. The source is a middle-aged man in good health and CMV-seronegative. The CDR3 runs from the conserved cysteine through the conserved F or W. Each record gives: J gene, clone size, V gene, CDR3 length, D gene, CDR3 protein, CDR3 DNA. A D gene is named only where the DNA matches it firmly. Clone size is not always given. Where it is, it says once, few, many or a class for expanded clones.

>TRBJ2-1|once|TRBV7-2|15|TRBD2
CASSLRWDYESEQFF
TGTGCCAGCAGCTTAAGGTGGGACTACGAAAGTGAGCAGTTCTTC
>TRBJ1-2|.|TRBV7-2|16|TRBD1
CASSPSFWGQGDGYTF
TGTGCCAGCAGCCCCTCGTTTTGGGGACAGGGAGACGGCTACACCTTC
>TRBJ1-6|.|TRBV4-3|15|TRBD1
CASSQDGQGDSPLHF
TGCGCCAGCAGCCAAGATGGGCAGGGGGACTCACCCCTCCACTTT
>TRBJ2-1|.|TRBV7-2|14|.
CASSSGPSDNEQFF
TGTGCCAGCAGCTCAGGGCCCAGCGACAATGAGCAGTTCTTC
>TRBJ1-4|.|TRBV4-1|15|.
CASSQDEARYEKLFF
TGCGCCAGCAGCCAAGACGAGGCCCGCTATGAAAAACTGTTTTTT
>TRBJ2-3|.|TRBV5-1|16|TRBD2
CASSSRLAGGPDTQYF
TGCGCCAGCAGCTCGAGACTAGCGGGGGGTCCGGATACGCAGTATTTT
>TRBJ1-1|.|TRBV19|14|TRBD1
CASSSLGDRRGAFF
TGTGCCAGTAGCTCTCTCGGGGACAGGCGGGGAGCTTTCTTT
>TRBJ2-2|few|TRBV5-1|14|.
CASSSRLNTGELFF
TGCGCCAGCAGCTCGCGATTGAACACCGGGGAGCTGTTTTTT
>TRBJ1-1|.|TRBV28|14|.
CASSFTGLVTEAFF
TGTGCCAGCAGTTTCACGGGATTAGTCACTGAAGCTTTCTTT
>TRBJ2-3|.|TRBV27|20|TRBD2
CASSARGVRRFAGGTDTQYF
TGTGCCAGCAGTGCCCGGGGTGTACGTCGTTTCGCGGGGGGCACAGATACGCAGTATTTT
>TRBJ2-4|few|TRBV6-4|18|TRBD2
CASSDSRLAGDRKNIQYF
TGTGCCAGCAGTGACTCGCGGCTAGCGGGGGATAGAAAAAACATTCAGTACTTC
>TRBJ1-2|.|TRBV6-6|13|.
CASEHRVAYGYTF
TGTGCCAGCGAACACAGGGTGGCCTATGGCTACACCTTC
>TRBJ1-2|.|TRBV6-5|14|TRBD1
CASSYGQGATGYTF
TGTGCCAGCAGTTACGGACAGGGGGCTACTGGCTACACCTTC
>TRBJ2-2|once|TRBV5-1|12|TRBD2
CASREGLGELFF
TGCGCCAGCCGGGAGGGGCTGGGGGAGCTGTTTTTT
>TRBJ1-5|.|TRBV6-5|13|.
CASSVSRGQPQHF
TGTGCCAGCAGTGTTTCCAGGGGTCAGCCCCAGCATTTT
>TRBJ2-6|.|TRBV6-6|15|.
CASSENRPGANVLTF
TGTGCCAGTTCAGAGAACAGGCCTGGGGCCAACGTCCTGACTTTC
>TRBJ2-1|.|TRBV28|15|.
CASSLKGALVSEQFF
TGTGCCAGCAGTTTAAAAGGGGCGCTGGTCAGTGAGCAGTTCTTC
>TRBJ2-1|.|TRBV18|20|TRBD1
CASSPRMGQGIPAGPGQQFF
TGTGCCAGCTCACCACGAATGGGACAGGGGATACCAGCGGGCCCGGGGCAGCAGTTCTTC
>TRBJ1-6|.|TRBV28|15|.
CASSLPGGSGSPLHF
TGTGCCAGCAGTTTGCCCGGGGGGTCCGGTTCACCCCTCCACTTT
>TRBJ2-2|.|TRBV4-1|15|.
CASSQGTVGSGELFF
TGCGCCAGCAGCCAAGGGACAGTTGGGAGCGGGGAGCTGTTTTTT
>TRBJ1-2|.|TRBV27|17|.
CATDPFGRGGGLDGYTF
TGTGCCACCGACCCATTTGGCCGGGGGGGAGGTTTGGATGGCTACACCTTC
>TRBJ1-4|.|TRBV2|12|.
CASSTGSEKLFF
TGTGCCAGCAGTACAGGGAGTGAAAAACTGTTTTTT
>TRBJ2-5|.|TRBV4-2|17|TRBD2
CASSQGAVGGIQETQYF
TGTGCCAGCAGCCAAGGGGCCGTGGGGGGGATTCAAGAGACCCAGTACTTC
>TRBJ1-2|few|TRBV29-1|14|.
CSVSANPGGYGYTF
TGCAGCGTTTCGGCCAATCCGGGAGGTTATGGCTACACCTTC
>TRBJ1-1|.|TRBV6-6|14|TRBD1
CASRTGTGRTEAFF
TGTGCCAGCAGAACCGGGACAGGGAGAACTGAAGCTTTCTTT
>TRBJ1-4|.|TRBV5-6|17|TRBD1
CASSLDRGMVANEKLFF
TGTGCCAGCAGCTTGGACAGGGGGATGGTTGCTAATGAAAAACTGTTTTTT
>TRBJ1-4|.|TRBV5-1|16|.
CASSFPSEGRDEKLFF
TGCGCCAGCAGCTTCCCCTCGGAGGGTCGGGATGAAAAACTGTTTTTT
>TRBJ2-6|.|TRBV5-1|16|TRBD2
CASSLGGGLGANVLTF
TGCGCCAGCAGCTTGGGCGGGGGACTTGGGGCCAACGTCCTGACTTTC
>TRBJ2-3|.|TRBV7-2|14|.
CASSLGLETDTQYF
TGTGCCAGCAGCTTAGGACTGGAGACAGATACGCAGTATTTT
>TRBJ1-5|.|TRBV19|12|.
CAIGQLDQPQHF
TGTGCCATAGGACAGCTGGATCAGCCCCAGCATTTT
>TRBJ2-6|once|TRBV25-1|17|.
CASSNRVLSSGANVLTF
TGTGCCAGCAGTAACAGGGTTTTGTCCTCTGGGGCCAACGTCCTGACTTTC